These 17 T cell receptor beta chains were all obtained from the same sample, sequenced in a study of blood T cells in healthy people across ages. With a J-beta primer mix and a sample-barcoded 5' primer, a second PCR ran roughly 7 to 11 cycles. TCRdb analysed the 5' RACE reads with MiXCR anew, one entry per CDR3 protein. The repertoire holds roughly 700,000 distinct CDR3 sequences, with about half as singletons. The sequenced sample consisted of blood. Source of these receptors: an older woman in good health.

The genes are TRBV12-3 or TRBV12-4 and TRBJ2-7; D remains ambiguous. Trimming stripped 3 bases from V and 0 bases from J, with 9 bases between. The CDR3 sequence is 14 residues long. DNA of the CDR3: TGTGCCAGCAGTTTCTTAAGCAACTCCTACGAGCAGTACTTC. This sequence encodes CASSFLSNSYEQYF.

This chain joins TRBV18 and TRBJ2-1, with D possibly TRBD2 on 6 matching bases. Germline assignment: CDR1 KGHSH and CDR2 LQKENI. The CDR3 is 15 residues long. The germline V and J ends were trimmed by 2 bases and 0 bases, with 8 bases remaining between them. CDR3 region: CASSPSGYSYNEQFF. In nucleotides, the CDR3 is TGTGCCAGCTCACCAAGCGGGTACTCCTACAATGAGCAGTTCTTC. Looking up the rest from reference TRBV18 and TRBJ2-1 gives the full variable domain: NAGVMQNPRHLVRRRGQEARLRCSPMKGHSHVYWYRQLPEEGLKFMVYLQKENIIDESGMPKERFSAEFPKEGPSILRIQQVVRGDSAAYFCASSPSGYSYNEQFFGPGTRLTVL.

This clonotype was seen more than once but under ten times. The V call is TRBV20-1, the J call TRBJ2-3; 13 nucleotides line up with TRBD2. J was trimmed by 3 bases and V by 1 base; bases with no gene match: 1. Germline V lookup: CDR1 DFQATT, CDR2 SNEGSKA (reference sequence). The length of the CDR3 is 15 residues. CDR3 bases: TGCAGTGCTAGAGGGACTAGCGGGGGAACAGATACGCAGTATTTT. This gives the protein CSARGTSGGTDTQYF.

The chain is built from TRBV24-1 and TRBJ2-2, with D uncertain. The CDR3 is 16 amino acids. CDR1 and CDR2 (germline): KGHDR, SFDVKD. V lost 4 bases to trimming and J lost 6 bases, with 17 bases between them. The CDR3: CATSDSRPETPGELFF. Written as DNA, the CDR3 is TGTGCCACCAGTGACTCCCGACCAGAAACTCCCGGGGAGCTGTTTTTT.

This clonotype was recorded a few times. The chain couples TRBV12-3 or TRBV12-4 to TRBJ2-1; D not resolved. The V gene lost 2 bases and the J gene lost 4 bases, with 9 bases spanning the gap. The CDR3 runs 14 residues. Here the CDR3 reads CASSLQAQYNEQFF. DNA of the CDR3: TGTGCCAGCAGTTTACAGGCACAGTACAATGAGCAGTTCTTC.

Only a few counts were recorded for this clonotype. The rearrangement links TRBV10-3 to TRBJ2-1; 7 bases are shared with TRBD2. This CDR3 region has 14 residues. Looked up from germline, CDR1 is ENHRY and CDR2 is SYGVKD. The J segment lost 7 bases and the V segment lost 7 bases, leaving 10 bases of the junction unmatched. The CDR3 DNA reads TGTGCCATCAAAAATGCGGGAGTCGGAAATGAGCAGTTCTTC. This gives the protein CAIKNAGVGNEQFF.

The V gene is TRBV27, the J gene TRBJ2-1; D remains ambiguous. V was clipped by 5 bases and J by 6 bases, with 5 bases between them. The CDR3 totals 11 residues. The germline gives CDR1 MNHEY, CDR2 SMNVEV (reference sequence). For the CDR3, the DNA is TGTGCCAGCAGTCATTCCAATGAGCAGTTCTTC. Translation: CASSHSNEQFF.

This clonotype appeared a few times. The chain joins TRBV4-3 to TRBJ1-6, with a weak D call TRBD1 (5 bases). V shed 4 bases and J shed 12 bases, with 16 bases lying between them. Germline loops: CDR1 LGHNA, CDR2 YSLEER. The CDR3 loop spans 14 amino acids. The CDR3 region has the DNA TGCGCCAGCAGCCCCAGGGTACTCAGGGAACCCCTCCACTTT. Protein: CASSPRVLREPLHF.

The chain couples TRBV9 to TRBJ2-5; TRBD2 matches 10 bases. The junction had 10 bases not matched to a gene; V was cut back by 4 bases and J by 1 base. The CDR3 has 17 residues. Germline-derived CDR1 and CDR2 are SGDLS and YYNGEE. The CDR3 region has the DNA TGTGCCAGCAGCCCCCCCGGGGTAGCGGGAGGCCAAGAGACCCAGTACTTC. The encoded protein is CASSPPGVAGGQETQYF.

The rearrangement joins TRBV20-1 to TRBJ2-4; D is possibly TRBD1 (6 bases). The end of the DNA fits TRBJ2-7 better, so the J call may be wrong. The CDR3 loop spans 15 amino acids. The germline CDR1 and CDR2 sequences are DFQATT and SNEGSKA (reference sequence). The CDR3 spells CSASGRGRGHDEQYF. The CDR3 DNA follows: TGCAGTGCGAGCGGCCGCGGACGGGGACACGACGAGCAGTACTTC.

The gene calls are TRBV12-3 or TRBV12-4 and TRBJ2-7; D gene unclear. The CDR3 spans 13 residues. V gave up 6 bases and J gave up 2 bases, with 11 bases separating them. The CDR3 DNA sequence: TGTGCCAGCAGCGGTAGCACGGCCTACGAGCAGTACTTC. Residues: CASSGSTAYEQYF.

The chain carries TRBV11-1 and TRBJ2-1; TRBD2 might be the D (6 bases). V was pared by 3 bases and J by 8 bases, with 17 bases between. This CDR3 has 15 amino acids. Germline-derived CDR1 and CDR2 are SGHAT and FQDESV (reference sequence). CDR3 residues: CASSLLARVVDEQFF. CDR3 DNA: TGTGCCAGCAGCTTGCTAGCGAGGGTCGTCGATGAGCAGTTCTTC.

The rearrangement links TRBV5-1 to TRBJ2-5; 9 nucleotides match TRBD2. The CDR3 covers 15 residues. The ends lost 2 bases at V and 5 bases at J; junction bases unmatched: 7. Germline CDR1 and CDR2: SGHRS and YFSETQ. The CDR3 spells CASSFLASGEETQYF. The CDR3 DNA sequence: TGCGCCAGCAGCTTTTTGGCTAGCGGGGAGGAGACCCAGTACTTC.

This chain connects TRBV27 to TRBJ1-2, with D maybe TRBD1 (6 bases). This CDR3 is built from 15 residues. CDR1 is MNHEY and CDR2 is SMNVEV in the germline V gene (reference sequence). The V end lost 5 bases, the J end lost 7 bases, and 20 bases lay between the germline ends. CDR3 bases: TGTGCCAGCAGTCCAGGACAGCTAATTTTGTCTGGCTACACCTTC. Amino acid sequence: CASSPGQLILSGYTF.

This clonotype appeared a few times. The rearrangement links TRBV6-2 or TRBV6-3 to TRBJ2-5; TRBD2 aligns across 7 bases. In germline, CDR1 is MNHEY, CDR2 SVGEGT. Germline trimming cut 10 bases from V and 3 bases from J; bases unmatched to any gene: 8. CDR3 length equals 13 residues. In nucleotides, the CDR3 is TGTGCCACCCAAAGGCTAGCGGAAGAGACCCAGTACTTC. Its translation is CATQRLAEETQYF.

The gene calls are TRBV20-1 and TRBJ2-3; D is possibly TRBD2 (5 bases). V dropped 6 bases and J dropped 1 base, with 14 bases sitting between them. Germline assignment: CDR1 DFQATT and CDR2 SNEGSKA (reference sequence). This CDR3 contains 14 residues. The CDR3 coding sequence is TGCAGTGCCACCCGGGATACAGGCACAGATACGCAGTATTTT. It translates to CSATRDTGTDTQYF.

This clonotype was counted a few times. This chain connects TRBV5-1 to TRBJ2-1; D is uncertain. V gave up 4 bases and J gave up 3 bases, with 17 bases separating them. In germline, CDR1 is SGHRS, CDR2 YFSETQ. There are 16 residues in the CDR3. The CDR3 spells CASSPSGGLDYNEQFF. DNA of the CDR3: TGCGCCAGCAGCCCCTCTGGCGGATTAGACTACAATGAGCAGTTCTTC. Together with reference TRBV5-1 and TRBJ2-1, the CDR3 gives the full variable domain: KAGVTQTPRYLIKTRGQQVTLSCSPISGHRSVSWYQQTPGQGLQFLFEYFSETQRNKGNFPGRFSGRQFSNSRSEMNVSTLELGDSALYLCASSPSGGLDYNEQFFGPGTRLTVL.